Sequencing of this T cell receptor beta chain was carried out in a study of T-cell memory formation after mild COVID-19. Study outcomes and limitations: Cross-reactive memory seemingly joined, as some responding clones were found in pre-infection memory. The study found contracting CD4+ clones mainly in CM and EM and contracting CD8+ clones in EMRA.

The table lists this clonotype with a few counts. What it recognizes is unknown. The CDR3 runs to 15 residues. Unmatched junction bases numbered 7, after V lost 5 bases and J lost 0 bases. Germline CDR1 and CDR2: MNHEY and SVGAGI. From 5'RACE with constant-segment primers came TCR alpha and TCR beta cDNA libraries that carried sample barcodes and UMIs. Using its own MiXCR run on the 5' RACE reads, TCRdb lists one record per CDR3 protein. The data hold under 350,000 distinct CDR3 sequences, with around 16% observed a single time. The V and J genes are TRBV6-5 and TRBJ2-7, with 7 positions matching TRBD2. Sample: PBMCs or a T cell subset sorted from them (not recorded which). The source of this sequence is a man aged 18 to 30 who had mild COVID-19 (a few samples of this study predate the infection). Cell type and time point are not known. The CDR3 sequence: CASSHSRDYSYEQYF. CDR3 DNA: TGTGCCAGCAGTCATAGCCGGGACTACTCCTACGAGCAGTACTTC.